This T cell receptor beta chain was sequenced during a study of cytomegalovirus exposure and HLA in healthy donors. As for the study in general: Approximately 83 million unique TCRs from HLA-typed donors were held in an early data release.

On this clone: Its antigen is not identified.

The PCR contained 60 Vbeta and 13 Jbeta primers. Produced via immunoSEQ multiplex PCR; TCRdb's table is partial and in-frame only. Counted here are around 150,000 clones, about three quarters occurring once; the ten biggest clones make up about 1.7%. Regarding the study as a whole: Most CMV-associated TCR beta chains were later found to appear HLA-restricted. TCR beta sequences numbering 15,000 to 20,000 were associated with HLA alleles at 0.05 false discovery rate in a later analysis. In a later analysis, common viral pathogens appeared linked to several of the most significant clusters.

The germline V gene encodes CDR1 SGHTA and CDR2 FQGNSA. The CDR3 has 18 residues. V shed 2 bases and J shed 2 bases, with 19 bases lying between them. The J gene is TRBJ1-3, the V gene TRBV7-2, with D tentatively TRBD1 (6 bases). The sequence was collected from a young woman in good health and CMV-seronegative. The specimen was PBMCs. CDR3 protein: CASSLNKIAGAAGNTIYF. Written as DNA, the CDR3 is TGTGCCAGCAGCTTAAACAAAATCGCAGGGGCAGCTGGAAACACCATATATTTT.